The clone carrying this T cell receptor beta chain was counted a few times. Per the authors' pipeline: Estimates of nucleated cell counts were drawn from the amplification of reference gene primers. Some clones are missing from TCRdb's copy, which holds only in-frame ones; the method was immunoSEQ multiplex PCR. The V and J calls and clone size were taken over from that table, and D and trimming were inferred from the DNA. The sample records fewer than 250,000 clones, around 90% being singletons. The V segment lost 7 bases and the J segment 4 bases; nucleotides outside the gene matches: 10. CDR1 and CDR2 (germline): LNHDA, SQIVND (reference sequence). This CDR3 has 15 residues. This specimen belongs to a study of blood T cell repertoires in COVID-19. Study-wide context: From the United States, Italy and Spain came samples of acute and convalescent COVID-19. PBMCs, B-cell-depleted T cells, or T cells provided the cDNA or gDNA that made up the material.

The clonotype originates from a man between 60 and 75 years old who had recovered from COVID-19. This rearrangement joins TRBV19 to TRBJ2-5, with TRBD1 matching 9 bases. The sample was peripheral blood. CDR3 loop: CASNPGQGLGETQYF. In DNA, the CDR3 is TGTGCCAGTAACCCGGGACAGGGATTAGGAGAGACCCAGTACTTC. The whole variable domain, filled in from reference TRBV19 and TRBJ2-5, reads DGGITQSPKYLFRKEGQNVTLSCEQNLNHDAMYWYRQDPGQGLRLIYYSQIVNDFQKGDIAEGYSVSREKKESFPLTVTSAQKNPTAFYLCASNPGQGLGETQYFGPGTRLLVL.